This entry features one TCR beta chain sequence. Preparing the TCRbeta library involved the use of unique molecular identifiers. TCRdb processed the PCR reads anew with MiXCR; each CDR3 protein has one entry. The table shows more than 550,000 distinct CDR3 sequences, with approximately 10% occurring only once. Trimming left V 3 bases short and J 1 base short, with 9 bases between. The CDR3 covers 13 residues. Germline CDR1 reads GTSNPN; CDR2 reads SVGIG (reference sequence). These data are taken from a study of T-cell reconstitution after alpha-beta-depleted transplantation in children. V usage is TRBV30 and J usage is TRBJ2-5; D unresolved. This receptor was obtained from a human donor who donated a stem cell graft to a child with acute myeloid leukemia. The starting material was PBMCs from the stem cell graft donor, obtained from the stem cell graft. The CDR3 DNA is TGTGCCTGGAGATTTCTGGCCCAAGAGACCCAGTACTTC. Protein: CAWRFLAQETQYF.